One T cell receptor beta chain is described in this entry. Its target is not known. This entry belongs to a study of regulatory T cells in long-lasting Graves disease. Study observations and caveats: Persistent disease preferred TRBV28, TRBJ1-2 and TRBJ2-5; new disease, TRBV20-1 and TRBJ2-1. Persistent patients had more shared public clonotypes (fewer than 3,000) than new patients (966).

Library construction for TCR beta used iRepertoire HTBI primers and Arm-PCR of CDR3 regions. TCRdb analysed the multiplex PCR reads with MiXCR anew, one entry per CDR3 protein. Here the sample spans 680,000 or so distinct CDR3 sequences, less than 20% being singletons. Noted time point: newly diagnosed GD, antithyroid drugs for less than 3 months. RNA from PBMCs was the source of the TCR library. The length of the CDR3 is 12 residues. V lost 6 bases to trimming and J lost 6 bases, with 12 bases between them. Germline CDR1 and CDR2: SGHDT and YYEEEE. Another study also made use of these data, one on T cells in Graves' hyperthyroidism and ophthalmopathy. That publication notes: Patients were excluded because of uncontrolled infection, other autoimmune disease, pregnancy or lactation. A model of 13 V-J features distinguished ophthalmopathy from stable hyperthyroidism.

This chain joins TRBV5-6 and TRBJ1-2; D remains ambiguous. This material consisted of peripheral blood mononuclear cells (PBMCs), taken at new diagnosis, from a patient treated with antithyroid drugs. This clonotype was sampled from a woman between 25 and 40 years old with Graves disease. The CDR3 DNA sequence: TGTGCCAGCAAGGCCCGGACCGATGGCTACACCTTC. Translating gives CASKARTDGYTF.